This TCR beta chain was captured in a study of T cell responses to AZD1222 COVID-19 vaccine. Notes on the study in general: An increase in Spike-specific TCR breadth and depth was observed after two AZD1222 doses. The CD4 TCRs associated with vaccination extended across spike and predominated at 160-218 and 743-854. Baseline seropositives among AZD1222 recipients totaled only five or six.

Note on this clone: Antigen: not known.

The protocol was immunoSEQ multiplex PCR, while the TCRdb copy is restricted to in-frame clones and leaves out a portion. The repertoire holds around 130,000 clones, with around 88% as singletons. The CDR3 has 15 residues. Trimming pared 3 bases from V and 0 bases from J, leaving 9 bases between. Per the germline V gene, CDR1 is LGHNA and CDR2 is YSLEER. The rearrangement links TRBV4-3 to TRBJ2-1, with D perhaps matching TRBD2 (5 bases). This specimen consisted of peripheral blood, obtained on day 0 of AZD1222 vaccination. The clonotype was recovered from an adult in good health. CDR3 residues: CASSQSSTSYNEQFF. CDR3 sequence (DNA): TGCGCCAGCAGCCAGTCTAGCACCTCCTACAATGAGCAGTTCTTC.